Each of the 15 T cell receptor beta chains below was sequenced from the same sample in a study of blood T cell repertoires in COVID-19. Repertoires were generated with immunoSEQ multiplex PCR, while TCRdb's copy carries only in-frame clones and drops some. Of roughly 340,000 clones detected, roughly 90% appear once; the ten largest clones hold about 6.7%. The sequenced sample consisted of peripheral blood. The receptors here all came from a woman aged 70 to 79 with COVID-19, enrolled during active disease.

The rearrangement links TRBV19 to TRBJ2-6; TRBD1 might be the D (6 bases). Germline CDR1 reads LNHDA; CDR2 reads SQIVND (reference sequence). The length of the CDR3 is 17 residues. Trimming left V 6 bases short and J 0 bases short, with 15 bases between. The DNA of the CDR3 is TGTGCCAGTAGCCATCCCCAACAGGGCTCTGGGGCCAACGTCCTGACTTTC. Translating gives CASSHPQQGSGANVLTF.

The chain recombines TRBV2 with TRBJ1-2, with 7 bases lining up with TRBD1. CDR1 is SNHLY, CDR2 FYNNEI, per germline. The V and J ends lost 6 bases and 4 bases, in that order; junction bases with no gene match: 11. The CDR3 is made up of 15 amino acids. In nucleotides, the CDR3 is TGTGCCAGCAGCCGATCCGGGACAGAAATCTATGGCTACACCTTC. It encodes CASSRSGTEIYGYTF.

The gene calls are TRBV9 and TRBJ1-5, with a possible D match to TRBD1 (5 bases). The CDR3 runs 13 residues. With 7 bases removed from V and 2 bases from J, the gap between germline ends came to 10 bases. Germline lookup yields CDR1 SGDLS and CDR2 YYNGEE. CDR3: CASGGFGNQPQHF. The CDR3 nucleotides are TGTGCCAGCGGGGGGTTTGGCAATCAGCCCCAGCATTTT.

Notes on this clone: Within the sample, other DNA sequences also encode this same CDR3. J is TRBJ2-5 and V is TRBV3-1 (or the pseudogene TRBV3-2), with D tentatively TRBD1 (5 bases). With 6 bases removed from V and 4 bases from J, the gap between germline ends came to 9 bases. This CDR3 spans 12 amino acids. Germline CDR1 and CDR2: LGHDT and YNNKEL (reference sequence). This CDR3 is CASSQGRETQYF. The CDR3 bases are TGTGCCAGCAGTCAGGGAAGAGAGACCCAGTACTTC.

V gene TRBV6-5 combines with J gene TRBJ2-5; TRBD2 matches 13 bases. In germline, CDR1 is MNHEY, CDR2 SVGAGI. The CDR3 totals 15 residues. Trimming cost V 4 bases and J 5 bases; bases outside gene matches: 4. CDR3 coding DNA: TGTGCCAGCAGTTCTGGACTAGCGGGGGCGGAGACCCAGTACTTC. The encoded protein is CASSSGLAGAETQYF.

The chain couples TRBV7-8 to TRBJ1-6, with 7 bases identical to TRBD1. The germline gives CDR1 SGHVS, CDR2 FQNEAQ. V shed 4 bases, J shed 5 bases, and the junction held 8 bases outside the gene matches. The CDR3 length is 16 residues. DNA of the CDR3: TGTGCCAGCAGCTACCGAACAGGGGTGGATAATTCACCCCTCCACTTT. Amino acids: CASSYRTGVDNSPLHF. The full variable domain, rest sourced from reference TRBV7-8 and TRBJ1-6, is GAGVSQSPRYKVAKRGQDVALRCDPISGHVSLFWYQQALGQGPEFLTYFQNEAQLDKSGLPSDRFFAERPEGSVSTLKIQRTQQEDSAVYLCASSYRTGVDNSPLHFGNGTRLTVT.

This chain connects TRBV21-1 to TRBJ1-3; TRBD1, as called in the table, went unchecked against the DNA. TRBV21-1 has pseudogene status. The CDR3 extends over 16 amino acids. The CDR3, as DNA: TGTGCCAGCAGCAAAACAGGAACCCGCTCGGGAAACACCATATATTTT. Protein product: CASSKTGTRSGNTIYF.

The chain recombines TRBV2 with TRBJ1-1, with 7 bases lining up with TRBD1. The germline CDR1 and CDR2 sequences are SNHLY and FYNNEI. Trimming removed 3 bases from V and 0 bases from J; junction bases left unmatched: 4. There are 15 residues in the CDR3. DNA for the CDR3: TGTGCCAGCAGTGACAGGGGGTCTGTGAACACTGAAGCTTTCTTT. Translated: CASSDRGSVNTEAFF. Based on the CDR3 plus reference TRBV2 and TRBJ1-1, the full variable domain is EPEVTQTPSHQVTQMGQEVILRCVPISNHLYFYWYRQILGQKVEFLVSFYNNEISEKSEIFDDQFSVERPDGSNFTLKIRSTKLEDSAMYFCASSDRGSVNTEAFFGQGTRLTVV.

The chain has TRBV6-5 and TRBJ2-2, with D possibly TRBD1 on 6 matching bases. The CDR3 totals 15 residues. Trimming shortened V by 6 bases and J by 4 bases, and 15 bases separated the two germline ends. Per germline, CDR1 MNHEY and CDR2 SVGAGI. For the CDR3, the DNA is TGTGCCAGCAGCCTTGAAACAGGGTTCACCGGGGAGCTGTTTTTT. This gives the protein CASSLETGFTGELFF.

As to this clone: The sample contains more than one DNA sequence encoding this CDR3. The J gene is TRBJ2-3, the V gene TRBV9; tentative D call: TRBD2 (7 bases). The CDR3 is 14 residues long. Germline V gene data show CDR1 as SGDLS and CDR2 as YYNGEE. V was trimmed by 0 bases and J by 4 bases, leaving 9 bases between them. The CDR3 nucleotides are TGTGCCAGCAGCGTAGGGGGGGGCGCAGATACGCAGTATTTT. This encodes CASSVGGGADTQYF.

V gene TRBV11-2 combines with J gene TRBJ1-1; D gene ambiguous. Germline CDR1 and CDR2: SGHAT and FQNNGV. The CDR3 sequence is 15 residues long. V dropped 4 bases and J dropped 0 bases, with 12 bases sitting between them. In DNA, the CDR3 is TGTGCCAGCAGCTCCGGAGCCACTCTGAACACTGAAGCTTTCTTT. Its translation: CASSSGATLNTEAFF.

The V and J genes are TRBV10-3 and TRBJ1-2, with D unresolved. The CDR3 runs 16 residues. The ends were cut back, 3 bases at V and 4 bases at J, with 18 bases in the middle. Germline V gene sequence: CDR1 ENHRY, CDR2 SYGVKD. This CDR3 is CAISESGSKEFYGYTF. The CDR3 DNA reads TGTGCCATCAGTGAATCCGGGTCCAAAGAATTCTATGGCTACACCTTC.

The chain uses TRBV6-5 and TRBJ1-2, with D uncertain. CDR1 is MNHEY, CDR2 SVGAGI, per germline. V lost 0 bases, J lost 6 bases, and 8 bases lay in between. The length of the CDR3 is 13 residues. The CDR3 reads CASSYSQEDGYTF. The CDR3, as DNA: TGTGCCAGCAGTTACTCGCAGGAGGATGGCTACACCTTC.

The rearrangement links TRBV19 to TRBJ1-2; TRBD1 might be the D (5 bases). Germline V gives CDR1 LNHDA, CDR2 SQIVND (reference sequence). Deletions cut 8 bases from V and 4 bases from J, with 14 bases between. CDR3 length: 13 amino acids. The CDR3 region is CASWEGLSYGYTF. CDR3 sequence (DNA): TGTGCCAGTTGGGAGGGGTTGAGCTATGGCTACACCTTC.

This clone has only a few counts. The rearrangement joins TRBV9 to TRBJ2-5; 12 nucleotides align to TRBD1. Trimming cost V 3 bases and J 4 bases; bases outside gene matches: 4. CDR3 length: 15 residues. Germline CDR1 SGDLS, CDR2 YYNGEE. The CDR3 here is CASSAGTGGAETQYF. The CDR3 DNA sequence: TGTGCCAGCAGCGCGGGGACAGGGGGCGCAGAGACCCAGTACTTC.